The next 25 T cell receptor beta chains were all read from a single sample in a study of control samples from healthy donors and cancer patients. Clones were sequenced by immunoSEQ multiplex PCR, and TCRdb holds only the in-frame ones, with some missing. The sample holds roughly 120,000 clones; over 75% are singletons and the top ten take less than 1.5%. The sequenced material came from PBMCs. These receptors were collected from a woman aged 50 to 60 with colorectal cancer.

This chain uses TRBV10-1 with TRBJ2-2; the D is unclear. The V and J ends lost 6 bases and 0 bases respectively, with 8 bases between them. There are 14 residues in the CDR3. The V gene's germline CDR1 is WNHNN and CDR2 SYGVQD (reference sequence). This CDR3 is CASRGPSNTGELFF. The CDR3 nucleotides are TGCGCCAGCAGGGGCCCTTCGAACACCGGGGAGCTGTTTTTT.

The V gene is TRBV27, the J gene TRBJ1-1, with D possibly being TRBD1 (5 bases). This CDR3 has 15 residues. V was cut by 5 bases and J by 3 bases, with 16 bases left in between. CDR1 and CDR2 from the germline V gene are MNHEY and SMNVEV (reference sequence). The CDR3 reads CASSRETGADTEAFF. CDR3 coding DNA: TGTGCCAGCAGTCGAGAAACCGGGGCAGACACTGAAGCTTTCTTT.

In DNA form, the CDR3 reads TGTGCCAGCTTCCCGAGGGGGGGCACTGAAGCTTTCTTT. As protein: CASFPRGGTEAFF. The J gene is TRBJ1-1, the V gene TRBV28, with a possible D match to TRBD1 (6 bases). V dropped 8 bases and J dropped 4 bases, with 14 bases sitting between them. CDR3 length: 13 residues. CDR1 and CDR2 from the germline V gene are MDHEN and SYDVKM. The variable domain in full, with the rest retrieved from reference TRBV28 and TRBJ1-1, is DVKVTQSSRYLVKRTGEKVFLECVQDMDHENMFWYRQDPGLGLRLIYFSYDVKMKEKGDIPEGYSVSREKKERFSLILESASTNQTSMYLCASFPRGGTEAFFGQGTRLTVV.

The V call is TRBV5-1, the J call TRBJ2-3; 7 bases agree with TRBD1. The CDR3 totals 17 residues. Germline CDR1 reads SGHRS; CDR2 reads YFSETQ. Trimming cost V 0 bases and J 3 bases; bases outside gene matches: 10. The DNA for the CDR3 is TGCGCCAGCAGCTTGGGGGTTGACAGGGATGCGACAGATACGCAGTATTTT. It is translated as CASSLGVDRDATDTQYF. Full variable domain (missing parts from reference TRBV5-1 and TRBJ2-3): KAGVTQTPRYLIKTRGQQVTLSCSPISGHRSVSWYQQTPGQGLQFLFEYFSETQRNKGNFPGRFSGRQFSNSRSEMNVSTLELGDSALYLCASSLGVDRDATDTQYFGPGTRLTVL.

This rearrangement joins TRBV19 to TRBJ1-3; no reliable D call. Germline V lookup: CDR1 LNHDA, CDR2 SQIVND (reference sequence). V gave up 5 bases and J gave up 0 bases, with 11 bases separating them. This CDR3 contains 15 residues. As DNA, the CDR3 is TGTGCCAGTAGTCCGAGCAGTTACTCTGGAAACACCATATATTTT. This sequence encodes CASSPSSYSGNTIYF.

This chain links TRBV2 with TRBJ1-6; 7 bases map to TRBD1. The J segment lost 13 bases and the V segment lost 2 bases, leaving 5 bases of the junction unmatched. Germline V CDR1 and CDR2: SNHLY, FYNNEI. The CDR3 totals 13 residues. As DNA, the CDR3 is TGTGCCAGCAGTGAAAGGGAGGGGGCTCCCCTCCACTTT. It codes for CASSEREGAPLHF. The variable domain in full, completed from reference TRBV2 and TRBJ1-6, reads EPEVTQTPSHQVTQMGQEVILRCVPISNHLYFYWYRQILGQKVEFLVSFYNNEISEKSEIFDDQFSVERPDGSNFTLKIRSTKLEDSAMYFCASSEREGAPLHFGNGTRLTVT.

CDR3 DNA: TGTGCCAGCAGCTACTCCCCCCCGGGGCGGTCTAACTATGGCTACACCTTC. Protein: CASSYSPPGRSNYGYTF. The chain carries TRBV11-3 and TRBJ1-2; possible D gene TRBD1, 5 bases. Per germline, CDR1 SGHNT and CDR2 YENEEA. V was trimmed by 4 bases and J by 0 bases, leaving 18 bases between them. The CDR3 has 17 residues.

The gene calls are TRBV6-1 and TRBJ2-7; D uncertain. V was trimmed by 1 base and J by 0 bases, leaving 7 bases between them. Germline loops: CDR1 MNHNS, CDR2 SASEGT. The CDR3 is 14 amino acids. This CDR3 reads CASSEGLHSYEQYF. The CDR3 region has the DNA TGTGCCAGCAGTGAAGGTCTGCACTCCTACGAGCAGTACTTC.

The V gene is TRBV5-3, the J gene TRBJ2-1; TRBD2 agrees at 11 bases. TRBV5-3 is identified as an open reading frame with a role that is uncertain. This CDR3 is built from 12 residues. V lost 7 bases, J lost 12 bases, and 6 bases stayed unmatched. The CDR3: CARGGTSGLQFF. CDR3 DNA: TGTGCCAGAGGGGGGACTAGCGGACTGCAGTTCTTC.

The chain uses TRBV20-1 and TRBJ2-1, with D hard to call. CDR3 length: 11 amino acids. Looked up from germline, CDR1 is DFQATT and CDR2 is SNEGSKA (reference sequence). Trimming shortened V by 6 bases and J by 9 bases, and 12 bases separated the two germline ends. The CDR3 DNA reads TGCAGTGCCCCCGCGGCGGTTGAGCAGTTCTTC. The encoded protein is CSAPAAVEQFF.

The V and J genes are TRBV5-1 and TRBJ1-2, with D unclear. The CDR3 is made up of 16 amino acids. The V end was cut by 0 bases, the J end by 5 bases, with 17 bases between. The germline V gene encodes CDR1 SGHRS and CDR2 YFSETQ. In DNA, the CDR3 is TGCGCCAGCAGCTTGGACTTTAAGAGGAATCAGTATGGCTACACCTTC. Translation: CASSLDFKRNQYGYTF. Using reference TRBV5-1 and TRBJ1-2 for the parts outside the CDR3, the full variable domain is KAGVTQTPRYLIKTRGQQVTLSCSPISGHRSVSWYQQTPGQGLQFLFEYFSETQRNKGNFPGRFSGRQFSNSRSEMNVSTLELGDSALYLCASSLDFKRNQYGYTFGSGTRLTVV.

The rearrangement joins TRBV30 to TRBJ1-4; maybe TRBD1 (5 bases). CDR1 GTSNPN and CDR2 SVGIG come from the germline V gene (reference sequence). CDR3 length: 17 residues. V shed 0 bases and J shed 8 bases, with 22 bases lying between them. The CDR3 sequence is CAWSVREDSGFGEKLFF. The CDR3 DNA follows: TGTGCCTGGAGTGTACGTGAAGACAGTGGCTTTGGAGAAAAACTGTTTTTT.

The CDR3 reads CATSRELGAYEQYF. CDR3 nucleotide sequence: TGTGCCACCAGCAGAGAATTGGGGGCCTACGAGCAGTACTTC. This chain uses TRBV15 with TRBJ2-7; perhaps D is TRBD1 or TRBD2 (5 bases each). Germline V gene sequence: CDR1 LNHNV, CDR2 YYDKDF (reference sequence). The CDR3 sequence is 14 residues long. V was trimmed by 0 bases and J by 2 bases, leaving 8 bases between them.

The chain employs TRBV5-4 and TRBJ1-1, with a tentative D call TRBD1 (6 bases). Per the germline V gene, CDR1 is SGHNT and CDR2 is YYREEE (reference sequence). The length of the CDR3 is 14 residues. Trimming pared 4 bases from V and 2 bases from J, leaving 12 bases between. Here the CDR3 DNA reads TGTGCCAGCAGCCTGACGGGGGCTAACACTGAAGCTTTCTTT. Encoded protein: CASSLTGANTEAFF.

This clone was recorded once. The chain combines TRBV7-3 with TRBJ2-7, with D possibly being TRBD1 or TRBD2 (5 bases each). The CDR3 covers 15 residues. Trimming shortened V by 1 base and J by 6 bases, and 16 bases separated the two germline ends. Germline lookup yields CDR1 SGHTA and CDR2 FQGTGA. The DNA of the CDR3 is TGTGCCAGCAGCTTAAACGGGGCGGAAGCGTCCGAGCAGTACTTC. This sequence encodes CASSLNGAEASEQYF.

The V call is TRBV12-5, the J call TRBJ1-1; D is unclear. V was clipped by 3 bases and J by 4 bases, with 9 bases between them. This CDR3 has 13 amino acids. Germline lookup yields CDR1 LGHNT and CDR2 FRNRAP. The CDR3 DNA reads TGTGCTAGTGGTTTCTCTGGGTCCACTGAAGCTTTCTTT. This translates into CASGFSGSTEAFF. The whole variable domain, filled in from reference TRBV12-5 and TRBJ1-1, reads DARVTQTPRHKVTEMGQEVTMRCQPILGHNTVFWYRQTMMQGLELLAYFRNRAPLDDSGMPKDRFSAEMPDATLATLKIQPSEPRDSAVYFCASGFSGSTEAFFGQGTRLTVV.

The genes are TRBV7-9 and TRBJ2-1; TRBD2 agrees at 10 bases. The CDR3 is 16 residues long. The trim removed 5 bases at V and 6 bases at J, leaving 10 bases unmatched. Germline V gene lookup returns CDR1 SEHNR and CDR2 FQNEAQ (reference sequence). The CDR3 is CASSPLAGASPNEQFF. In DNA, the CDR3 is TGTGCCAGCAGCCCTCTAGCGGGAGCTAGTCCCAATGAGCAGTTCTTC.

The chain is built from TRBV28 and TRBJ1-5, with D uncertain. The CDR3 is 11 residues long. CDR1 MDHEN and CDR2 SYDVKM come from the germline V gene. V was pared by 3 bases and J by 6 bases, with 3 bases between. CDR3 residues: CASSFAQPQHF. The DNA for the CDR3 is TGTGCCAGCAGTTTTGCTCAGCCCCAGCATTTT.

This clone was counted once. V and J are TRBV25-1 and TRBJ2-7, with a tentative D call TRBD1 (6 bases). The germline V gene has CDR1 MGHDK and CDR2 SYGVNS. The CDR3 totals 12 residues. Trimming shortened V by 8 bases and J by 1 base, and 9 bases separated the two germline ends. The CDR3 nucleotides read TGTGCCAGCGGAGACAGGTCCTACGAGCAGTACTTC. Translation gives CASGDRSYEQYF.

Note on this clone: Additional DNA sequences in this sample encode the identical CDR3. V and J are TRBV19 and TRBJ2-5; D is tentatively TRBD1 or TRBD2 (6 bases each). Trimming took off 1 base at V and 5 bases at J, with 11 bases between the two ends. CDR1 and CDR2 from the germline V gene are LNHDA and SQIVND (reference sequence). The CDR3 runs to 14 residues. CDR3 sequence reads: CASSIVGGSETQYF. DNA of the CDR3: TGTGCCAGTAGTATAGTCGGGGGCTCGGAGACCCAGTACTTC.

V gene TRBV19 combines with J gene TRBJ2-3; 10 nucleotides match TRBD2. Germline CDR1 and CDR2: LNHDA and SQIVND (reference sequence). The junction had 5 bases not matched to a gene; V was cut back by 3 bases and J by 2 bases. There are 16 residues in the CDR3. The CDR3 DNA is TGTGCCAGTAGTATCACTCTAGCGGGGGTCACAGATACGCAGTATTTT. This encodes CASSITLAGVTDTQYF.

This clone was picked up a small number of times. This chain joins TRBV3-1 (or the pseudogene TRBV3-2) and TRBJ2-7, with TRBD2 identical over 12 bases. The CDR3 has 16 residues. CDR1 and CDR2 from the germline V gene are LGHDT and YNNKEL (reference sequence). V was pared by 4 bases and J by 2 bases, with 6 bases of the junction left unmatched. CDR3 sequence (DNA): TGTGCCAGCAGCCTTCGGACTAGCGGGACCCCCTACGAGCAGTACTTC. It translates to CASSLRTSGTPYEQYF.

This chain connects TRBV2 to TRBJ2-2, with TRBD1 matching 7 bases. The CDR3 sequence is 16 residues long. The ends lost 6 bases at V and 3 bases at J; junction bases unmatched: 10. Per germline, CDR1 SNHLY and CDR2 FYNNEI. CDR3 protein: CASSHDQTGYTGELFF. CDR3 sequence (DNA): TGTGCCAGCAGCCACGATCAGACAGGGTACACCGGGGAGCTGTTTTTT. The whole variable domain, filled in from reference TRBV2 and TRBJ2-2, reads EPEVTQTPSHQVTQMGQEVILRCVPISNHLYFYWYRQILGQKVEFLVSFYNNEISEKSEIFDDQFSVERPDGSNFTLKIRSTKLEDSAMYFCASSHDQTGYTGELFFGEGSRLTVL.

The V call is TRBV9, the J call TRBJ2-1; 8 bases fit TRBD1. The CDR3 has 14 amino acids. The J segment lost 5 bases and the V segment lost 3 bases, leaving 4 bases of the junction unmatched. Per the germline V gene, CDR1 is SGDLS and CDR2 is YYNGEE. The CDR3, as DNA: TGTGCCAGCAGCGACAGGACAGGGAACAATGAGCAGTTCTTC. It yields the protein CASSDRTGNNEQFF.

The CDR3 nucleotides are TGTGCCAGCAGCTTACATCGGTCTCTCTATGGCTACACCTTC. Translation: CASSLHRSLYGYTF. V and J are TRBV7-9 and TRBJ1-2; D is unclear. This CDR3 region has 14 residues. Germline CDR1 reads SEHNR; CDR2 reads FQNEAQ (reference sequence). V lost 2 bases and J lost 4, with 11 bases in between.